This entry concerns a single T cell receptor beta chain. These data come from a study of control samples from healthy donors and cancer patients. Method: immunoSEQ multiplex PCR; TCRdb's copy keeps in-frame clones and lacks some. The sample has about 160,000 clones; 96% are singletons. The V end lost 2 bases, the J end lost 0 bases, and 7 bases lay between the germline ends. CDR3 size: 14 residues. The chain recombines TRBV23-1 with TRBJ1-1; D remains ambiguous. TRBV23-1 is identified as an open reading frame with a role that is uncertain. This receptor was obtained from a woman aged 25 to 39 in good health. The sequenced sample consisted of blood. The CDR3 DNA reads TGCGCCAGCAGTCAAGTTCCACTGAACACTGAAGCTTTCTTT. Translated, it gives CASSQVPLNTEAFF.